Listed below are T cell receptor beta chains from one sample, sequenced in a study of ipilimumab plus nivolumab after autologous stem cell transplantation. The data were produced by immunoSEQ multiplex PCR, yet TCRdb's version contains in-frame clones alone and is incomplete. Of about 16,000 clones listed, 75% to 85% are singletons. Sample: PBMCs, taken in a trial of ipilimumab plus nivolumab as post-transplant consolidation. Source of these receptors: a male donor with diffuse large B-cell lymphoma. Both conserved end residues are part of each CDR3.

13	TRBJ2-2	TRBV11-3	CASSLTLAGELFF
16	TRBJ2-6	TRBV11-2	CASSISRTAGANVLTF
14	TRBJ2-7	TRBV5-4	CASSEGLDSYEQYF
14	TRBJ1-5	TRBV15	CATSREGLDQPQHF
16	TRBJ2-5	TRBV5-4	CASSPLGWTPGETQYF
14	TRBJ1-6	TRBV18	CASSPRGDNSPLHF
16	TRBJ2-1	TRBV9	CASSVEGLNSYNEQFF
16	TRBJ1-2	TRBV4-3	CASSQDLSRGLNGYTF
15	TRBJ2-1	TRBV11-2	CASSPDRDSYNEQFF
13	TRBJ2-1	TRBV29-1	CSVIRGTYNEQFF
15	TRBJ2-7	TRBV4-1	CASSQDDPSSYEQYF
12	TRBJ1-2	TRBV10-3	CAISDGPYGYTF
14	TRBJ2-7	TRBV6-5	CASSLRLAENEQYF
16	TRBJ1-6	TRBV18	CASSPAITQNNSPLHF
15	TRBJ2-5	TRBV7-9	CASSHFVGQTETQYF
17	TRBJ2-1	TRBV29-1	CSVIERGAPSSYNEQFF
18	TRBJ2-1	TRBV27	CASRPLWRTSPSYNEQFF
14	TRBJ2-2	TRBV12-1	CASSANGVIGELFF
17	TRBJ2-1	TRBV5-4	CASSPSQGPSSYNEQFF
12	TRBJ1-2	TRBV7-8	CASSLENYGYTF
13	TRBJ2-1	TRBV30	CAWKGGAYNEQFF
13	TRBJ2-5	TRBV6-4	CASSPAGGETQYF
19	TRBJ2-3	TRBV4-3	CASSQDLLRGGAHGDTQYF
11	TRBJ1-1	TRBV6-5	CASSYTGKAFF
19	TRBJ2-3	TRBV7-9	CASSGRQGRSFPATDTQYF
14	TRBJ1-5	TRBV6-1	CASSGDGPVQPQHF
12	TRBJ1-2	TRBV2	CASRTEDRGYTF
12	TRBJ2-1	TRBV11-2	CASSLETGAQFF
14	TRBJ2-1	TRBV10-2	CASSDAGGPNEQFF
11	TRBJ2-1	TRBV25-1	CASTRLNEQFF
12	TRBJ1-2	TRBV29-1	CSVDSFSGGYTF
15	TRBJ2-3	TRBV7-9	CASSSRGGPTDTQYF
16	TRBJ2-5	TRBV5-1	CASSLVGGGAQETQYF
17	TRBJ2-7	TRBV11-2	CASSLWNSGQLSYEQYF
14	TRBJ2-1	TRBV9	CASSVYVGNNEQFF
13	TRBJ1-1	TRBV7-2	CASSRDRNTEAFF
13	TRBJ2-7	TRBV10-3	CAISGSENYEQYF
14	TRBJ2-2	TRBV27	CASSLNTNTGELFF
17	TRBJ2-4	TRBV2	CASSPLGIPLAKNIQYF
15	TRBJ2-3	TRBV5-1	CASSSRTGGTDTQYF
14	TRBJ2-1	TRBV5-1	CASSPYAGGNEQFF